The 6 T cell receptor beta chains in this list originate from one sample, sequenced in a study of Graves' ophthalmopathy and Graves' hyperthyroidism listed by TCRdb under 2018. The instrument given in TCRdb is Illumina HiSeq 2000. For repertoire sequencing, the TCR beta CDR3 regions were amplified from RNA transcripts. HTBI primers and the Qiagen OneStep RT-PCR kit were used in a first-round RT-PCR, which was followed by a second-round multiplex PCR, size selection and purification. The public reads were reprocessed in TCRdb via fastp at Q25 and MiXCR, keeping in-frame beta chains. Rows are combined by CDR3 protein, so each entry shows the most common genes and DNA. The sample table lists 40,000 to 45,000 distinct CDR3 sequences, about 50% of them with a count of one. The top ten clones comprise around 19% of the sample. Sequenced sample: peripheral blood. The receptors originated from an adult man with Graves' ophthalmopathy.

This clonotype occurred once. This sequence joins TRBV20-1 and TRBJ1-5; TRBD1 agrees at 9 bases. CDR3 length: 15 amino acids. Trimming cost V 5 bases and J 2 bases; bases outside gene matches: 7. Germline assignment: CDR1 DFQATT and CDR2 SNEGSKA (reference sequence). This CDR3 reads CSASGTGNGNQPQHF. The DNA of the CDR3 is TGCAGTGCTTCCGGGACAGGGAACGGCAATCAGCCCCAGCATTTT.

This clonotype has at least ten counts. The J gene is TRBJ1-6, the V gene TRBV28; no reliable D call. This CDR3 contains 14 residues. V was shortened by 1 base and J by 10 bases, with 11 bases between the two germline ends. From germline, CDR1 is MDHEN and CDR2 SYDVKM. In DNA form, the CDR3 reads TGTGCCAGCAGTTTATTGAAGGGTAACTCACCCCTCCACTTT. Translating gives CASSLLKGNSPLHF. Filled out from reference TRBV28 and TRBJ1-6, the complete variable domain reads DVKVTQSSRYLVKRTGEKVFLECVQDMDHENMFWYRQDPGLGLRLIYFSYDVKMKEKGDIPEGYSVSREKKERFSLILESASTNQTSMYLCASSLLKGNSPLHFGNGTRLTVT.

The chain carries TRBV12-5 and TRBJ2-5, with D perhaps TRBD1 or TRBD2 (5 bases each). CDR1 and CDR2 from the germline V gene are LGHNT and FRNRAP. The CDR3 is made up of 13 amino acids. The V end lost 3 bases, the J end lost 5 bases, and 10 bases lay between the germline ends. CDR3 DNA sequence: TGTGCTAGTGGTTTATGGGGGTTGGAGACCCAGTACTTC. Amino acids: CASGLWGLETQYF. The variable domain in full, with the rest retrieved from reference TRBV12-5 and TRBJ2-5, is DARVTQTPRHKVTEMGQEVTMRCQPILGHNTVFWYRQTMMQGLELLAYFRNRAPLDDSGMPKDRFSAEMPDATLATLKIQPSEPRDSAVYFCASGLWGLETQYFGPGTRLLVL.

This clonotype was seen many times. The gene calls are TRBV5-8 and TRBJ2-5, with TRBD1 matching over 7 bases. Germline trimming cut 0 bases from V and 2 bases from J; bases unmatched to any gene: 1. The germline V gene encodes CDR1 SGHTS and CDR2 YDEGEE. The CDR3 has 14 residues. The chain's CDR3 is CASSLGQGQETQYF. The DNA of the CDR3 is TGTGCCAGCAGCTTGGGACAGGGACAAGAGACCCAGTACTTC.

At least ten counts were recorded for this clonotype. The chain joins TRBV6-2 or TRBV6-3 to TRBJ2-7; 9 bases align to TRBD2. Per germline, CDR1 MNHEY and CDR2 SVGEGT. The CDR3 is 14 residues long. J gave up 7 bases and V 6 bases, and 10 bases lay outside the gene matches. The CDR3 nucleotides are TGTGCCAGCAGCGTGAAGCGGGGGGCGGGAGAGCAGTACGTC. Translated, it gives CASSVKRGAGEQYV.

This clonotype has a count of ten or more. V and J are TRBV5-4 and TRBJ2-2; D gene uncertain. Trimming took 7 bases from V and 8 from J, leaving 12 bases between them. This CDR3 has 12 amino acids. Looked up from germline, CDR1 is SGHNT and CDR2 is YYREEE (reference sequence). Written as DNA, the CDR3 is TGTGCCAGCCAAAGACGCGAAGGGGAGCTGTTTTTT. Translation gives CASQRREGELFF.